Listed below are T cell receptor beta chains from one sample, sequenced in a study of OX40 agonist ivuxolimab in advanced cancers. Assay: immunoSEQ multiplex PCR; the TCRdb copy retains only in-frame clones and omits some. The table has 62,000 or so clones, roughly nine tenths seen once. The starting material was CD4+ or CD8+ T cells sorted from blood, obtained in a trial of the OX40 agonist ivuxolimab. Receptor source: an adult with an advanced solid tumor such as melanoma, head and neck, liver or kidney cancer. The CDR3 runs from the conserved cysteine through the conserved F or W. A D gene is named only where the DNA matches it firmly. Where a row states a size, it is once, few, many or the class of an expanded clone; other rows omit it.

D	V	J	size	CDR3	DNA
TRBD2	TRBV19	TRBJ2-5	.	CASSIRAGGPVGQYF	TGTGCCAGTAGTATTAGAGCGGGAGGACCCGTAGGCCAGTACTTC
.	TRBV2	TRBJ2-3	.	CASSVTGSDTQYF	TGTGCCAGCAGTGTGACGGGATCAGATACGCAGTATTTT
TRBD1	TRBV18	TRBJ2-5	.	CASSRFRDRGPQETQYF	TGTGCCAGCTCACGATTCCGGGACAGGGGTCCCCAAGAGACCCAGTACTTC
.	TRBV9	TRBJ2-7	.	CASSEGGGIDEQYF	TGTGCCAGCAGTGAGGGGGGCGGAATTGACGAGCAGTACTTC
TRBD1	TRBV5-4	TRBJ2-1	.	CASSGTGGLYNEQFF	TGTGCCAGCAGTGGGACAGGGGGCTTATACAATGAGCAGTTCTTC
TRBD2	TRBV12-5	TRBJ2-3	once	CASGWMTSGITDTQYF	TGTGCTAGTGGTTGGATGACTAGCGGGATCACAGATACGCAGTATTTT
.	TRBV5-1	TRBJ2-5	.	CASSQRGGQETQYF	TGCGCCAGCAGCCAACGAGGGGGACAAGAGACCCAGTACTTC
.	TRBV4-1	TRBJ2-1	.	CASSQGGTTYNEQFF	TGCGCCAGCAGCCAAGGAGGAACCACCTACAATGAGCAGTTCTTC
.	TRBV7-7	TRBJ2-1	.	CASSPSARPGYNEQFF	TGTGCCAGCAGCCCTAGCGCCAGACCTGGGTACAATGAGCAGTTCTTC
.	TRBV18	TRBJ2-1	.	CASSPDNEQFF	TGTGCCAGCTCACCAGACAATGAGCAGTTCTTC
TRBD1	TRBV7-3	TRBJ2-1	.	CASSRTGESNEQFF	TGTGCCAGCAGCCGGACAGGGGAAAGCAATGAGCAGTTCTTC
.	TRBV9	TRBJ2-5	.	CASSAPPGGKGETQYF	TGTGCCAGCAGCGCCCCTCCTGGGGGGAAGGGGGAGACCCAGTACTTC
TRBD1	TRBV9	TRBJ1-4	.	CASSRTGVTNEKLFF	TGTGCCAGCAGTCGTACAGGGGTAACTAATGAAAAACTGTTTTTT
.	TRBV27	TRBJ2-1	.	CASSLEVRGKQFF	TGTGCCAGCAGTTTAGAGGTCCGGGGGAAGCAGTTCTTC
TRBD1	TRBV6-6	TRBJ1-1	.	CASSYSQGEEAFF	TGTGCCAGCAGTTACAGCCAGGGGGAGGAAGCTTTCTTT
.	TRBV15	TRBJ1-4	.	CATSRYRQVLVATNEKLFF	TGTGCCACCAGCAGATATCGACAAGTACTGGTTGCAACTAATGAAAAACTGTTTTTT
.	TRBV10-3	TRBJ1-3	.	CAIRGDIRNTIYF	TGTGCCATCAGGGGGGACATCCGGAACACCATATATTTT
.	TRBV7-3	TRBJ2-5	.	CASSATSSRGLQETQYF	TGTGCCAGCAGCGCGACAAGTAGCAGGGGACTACAAGAGACCCAGTACTTC
TRBD1	TRBV19	TRBJ1-5	.	CASSFQGGGGQPQHF	TGTGCCAGTAGTTTCCAGGGGGGGGGCGGACAGCCCCAGCATTTT
.	TRBV6-5	TRBJ2-1	.	CASRDIEQFF	TGTGCCAGCAGGGATATTGAGCAGTTCTTC
.	TRBV6-1	TRBJ1-1	.	CASSTDRNTEAFF	TGTGCCAGCAGTACCGACAGAAACACTGAAGCTTTCTTT
TRBD2	TRBV7-2	TRBJ2-7	.	CASSSSGTISYEQYF	TGTGCCAGCAGCTCCTCCGGGACTATTTCCTACGAGCAGTACTTC
.	TRBV5-4	TRBJ2-7	.	CASSLEAGAYEQYF	TGTGCCAGCAGCTTGGAAGCGGGTGCCTACGAGCAGTACTTC
TRBD1	TRBV5-4	TRBJ1-2	.	CASSYPGQGYGYTF	TGTGCCAGCAGCTATCCGGGACAGGGCTATGGCTACACCTTC
TRBD1	TRBV6-5	TRBJ1-6	once	CASSPTGLESPLHF	TGTGCCAGCAGTCCGACAGGGTTAGAGTCACCCCTCCACTTT
TRBD2	TRBV5-4	TRBJ2-1	.	CASSLKAGMSYNEQFF	TGTGCCAGCAGCTTGAAAGCGGGGATGTCCTACAATGAGCAGTTCTTC
.	TRBV10-3	TRBJ1-5	few	CAISESGGMGQPQHF	TGTGCCATCAGTGAGTCGGGGGGCATGGGACAGCCCCAGCATTTT
.	TRBV2	TRBJ2-5	.	CASILRETQYF	TGTGCCAGCATTTTAAGAGAGACCCAGTACTTC
.	TRBV14	TRBJ1-2	.	CASSRARGSGGYTF	TGTGCCAGCAGCCGTGCGCGAGGGTCTGGTGGCTACACCTTC
.	TRBV6-1	TRBJ2-6	.	CASSMRHSGANVLTF	TGTGCCAGCTCAATGAGACACTCTGGGGCCAACGTCCTGACTTTC
.	TRBV29-1	TRBJ1-2	.	CSVGGVGSYGYTF	TGCAGCGTGGGAGGGGTAGGGTCCTATGGCTACACCTTC
TRBD2	TRBV7-3	TRBJ2-5	.	CASSRGLAPETQYF	TGTGCCAGCAGCCGAGGACTAGCCCCGGAGACCCAGTACTTC
TRBD2	TRBV18	TRBJ2-2	.	CASSPGLAGVTGELFF	TGTGCCAGCTCACCTGGACTAGCGGGAGTAACCGGGGAGCTGTTTTTT
.	TRBV4-2	TRBJ2-1	.	CASSQGRTFGEQFF	TGTGCCAGCAGCCAAGGGAGGACGTTCGGTGAGCAGTTCTTC
.	TRBV2	TRBJ2-1	.	CASGGAESYNEQFF	TGTGCCAGCGGGGGGGCTGAGTCCTACAATGAGCAGTTCTTC
.	TRBV29-1	TRBJ2-5	once	CSAGGAGMETQYF	TGCAGCGCCGGTGGGGCAGGGATGGAGACCCAGTACTTC
.	TRBV7-2	TRBJ1-6	.	CASSLAGAGSPLHF	TGTGCCAGCAGCTTAGCGGGGGCTGGTTCACCCCTCCACTTT
.	TRBV5-4	TRBJ1-1	.	CASSLNTEAFF	TGTGCCAGCAGCCTGAACACTGAAGCTTTCTTT
TRBD1	TRBV19	TRBJ1-4	few	CASRQGAGEKLFF	TGTGCCAGCCGTCAGGGGGCAGGAGAAAAACTGTTTTTT
TRBD1	TRBV20-1	TRBJ1-4	.	CSVGQGKKLFF	TGCAGTGTCGGACAGGGAAAAAAACTGTTTTTT
TRBD2	TRBV6-5	TRBJ2-7	.	CASSYLRGSWEQYF	TGTGCCAGCAGTTACTTGCGGGGGTCCTGGGAGCAGTACTTC
.	TRBV27	TRBJ1-3	.	CASRPIPWTSGNTIYF	TGTGCCAGCAGACCCATTCCCTGGACGTCTGGAAACACCATATATTTT
.	TRBV2	TRBJ1-2	.	CASSDRGLGGYTF	TGTGCCAGCAGTGACCGGGGCCTGGGAGGCTACACCTTC
.	TRBV30	TRBJ2-2	.	CAWSVQGGAGELFF	TGTGCCTGGAGTGTACAGGGAGGGGCCGGGGAGCTGTTTTTT
.	TRBV7-2	TRBJ1-5	.	CASSPGPGGNQPQHF	TGTGCCAGCAGCCCCGGGCCCGGGGGCAATCAGCCCCAGCATTTT
.	TRBV2	TRBJ1-2	.	CASSEEGRYGYTF	TGTGCCAGCAGTGAAGAGGGGAGGTATGGCTACACCTTC
TRBD2	TRBV4-2	TRBJ2-1	.	CASSQDLGASGVDEQFF	TGTGCCAGCAGCCAAGATCTGGGAGCTAGCGGGGTCGATGAGCAGTTCTTC
.	TRBV21-1	TRBJ2-7	.	CASSGIQNGVLSYEQYF	TGTGCCAGCAGCGGAATACAGAACGGGGTGTTGTCATACGAGCAGTACTTC
.	TRBV5-4	TRBJ2-3	.	CASSFSQADTQYF	TGTGCCAGCAGCTTCTCGCAAGCGGATACGCAGTATTTT
.	TRBV7-6	TRBJ2-3	.	CASSLVGGITDTQYF	TGTGCCAGCAGCTTAGTTGGGGGAATAACAGATACGCAGTATTTT
TRBD2	TRBV15	TRBJ2-3	.	CATSRDTSGGAKQYF	TGTGCCACCAGCAGAGACACTAGCGGGGGGGCAAAGCAGTATTTT